Following are 2 T cell receptor beta chains from one sample sequenced in a study of blood T cells in healthy people across ages. Alongside a J-beta primer mix, a sample-barcoded 5' primer served in a second PCR lasting roughly 7 to 11 cycles. TCRdb fed the 5' RACE reads into MiXCR, producing one record per CDR3 protein. The table has some 1.8 million distinct CDR3 sequences, about two fifths seen once. Sequencing input: blood. Receptor source: a human donor in good health.

The chain joins TRBV13 to TRBJ1-1; tentative D call: TRBD1 (5 bases). The CDR3 length is 15 residues. Germline CDR1 is PRHDT and CDR2 is FYEKMQ (reference sequence). V was pared by 3 bases and J by 4 bases, with 15 bases between. DNA of the CDR3: TGTGCCAGCAGCTTTCCCTATAGGGGAGGCACTGAAGCTTTCTTT. Translating gives CASSFPYRGGTEAFF.

In its sample, this clonotype was seen a few times. The chain recombines TRBV5-5 with TRBJ1-3; D perhaps matches TRBD1 (6 bases). V lost 4 bases and J lost 0, with 14 bases in between. Germline loops: CDR1 SGHKS, CDR2 YYEKEE (reference sequence). This CDR3 is built from 16 residues. CDR3 region: CASSLLGTNSGNTIYF. The CDR3 DNA follows: TGTGCCAGCAGCCTCCTCGGGACAAACTCTGGAAACACCATATATTTT.